These 19 T cell receptor beta chains originate from one sample sequenced in a study of T cell repertoires in cytomegalovirus infection. Each CDR3 protein gets one entry after TCRdb re-called the reads with MiXCR. Of over 300,000 distinct CDR3 sequences listed, more than 8% are singletons. Sequenced input: PBMCs. The source of these receptors is a human donor in good health (CMV status not recorded). Some clones in this sample may be carry-over from other donors' samples.

This clonotype was observed at least ten times. The chain joins TRBV7-6 to TRBJ2-7; D is ambiguous. V lost 1 base to trimming and J lost 3 bases, with 7 bases between them. The CDR3 is 13 residues long. Germline lookup yields CDR1 SGHVS and CDR2 FNYEAQ. Here the CDR3 DNA reads TGTGCCAGCAGCTTAGATGATTTCTACGAGCAGTACTTC. Encoded protein: CASSLDDFYEQYF.

This clonotype was detected many times. The genes are TRBV7-2 and TRBJ1-1; D may be TRBD1 (5 bases). Deletions cut 2 bases from V and 11 bases from J, with 9 bases between. Germline values: CDR1 SGHTA, CDR2 FQGNSA. CDR3 length: 11 amino acids. For the CDR3, the DNA is TGTGCCAGCAGCTTATTAGGGGCCGCTTTCTTT. Translated: CASSLLGAAFF.

This clonotype has just a few counts. The V gene is TRBV6-5, the J gene TRBJ2-5, with no clear D. With 4 bases removed from V and 10 bases from J, the gap between germline ends came to 10 bases. Germline V gives CDR1 MNHEY, CDR2 SVGAGI. There are 11 residues in the CDR3. CDR3 sequence: CASSSGKSQYF. DNA for the CDR3: TGTGCCAGCAGTTCGGGCAAGAGCCAGTACTTC.

This clonotype was seen only a few times. The V and J genes are TRBV20-1 and TRBJ2-4; D is tentatively TRBD1 or TRBD2 (5 bases each). The CDR3 totals 15 residues. Trimming left V 3 bases short and J 0 bases short, with 12 bases between. CDR1 and CDR2 from the germline V gene are DFQATT and SNEGSKA (reference sequence). CDR3 in DNA: TGCAGTGCTAGCGCCCGGGACCTAGCCAAAAACATTCAGTACTTC. It encodes CSASARDLAKNIQYF.

The chain recombines TRBV28 with TRBJ1-1; no clear D. The V gene lost 4 bases and the J gene lost 11 bases, with 14 bases spanning the gap. Germline V lookup: CDR1 MDHEN, CDR2 SYDVKM. The CDR3 has 12 amino acids. CDR3 DNA: TGTGCCAGCAGTTCCCCCATTAGGACGGCTTTCTTT. Amino acid sequence: CASSSPIRTAFF.

This clonotype was counted at least ten times. The chain is built from TRBV7-2 and TRBJ2-3, with 10 bases lining up with TRBD2. Looked up from germline, CDR1 is SGHTA and CDR2 is FQGNSA. Trimming removed 5 bases from V and 1 base from J; junction bases left unmatched: 0. This CDR3 has 14 residues. The CDR3 reads CASSTSGGTDTQYF. The DNA for the CDR3 is TGTGCCAGCAGCACTAGCGGGGGCACAGATACGCAGTATTTT.

This clonotype was recorded many times. The chain recombines TRBV12-3 or TRBV12-4 with TRBJ1-5, with D possibly being TRBD1 (5 bases). This CDR3 is 15 amino acids long. Trimming removed 6 bases at V and 9 bases at J, with 21 bases between. The CDR3 DNA sequence: TGTGCCAGCAGGGACTCAGGGTCCGGCTATCGGCCCCAGCATTTT. This codes for CASRDSGSGYRPQHF.

This clonotype was observed at least ten times. The J gene is TRBJ2-2, the V gene TRBV28; the match to TRBD2 covers 7 bases. Germline CDR1 is MDHEN and CDR2 is SYDVKM. This CDR3 comprises 13 residues. Trimming cost V 9 bases and J 2 bases; bases outside gene matches: 3. The CDR3 DNA reads as TGTGCCAGTGGGACTACCAACACCGGGGAGCTGTTTTTT. It codes for CASGTTNTGELFF.

This chain links TRBV5-4 with TRBJ1-4; TRBD1 might be the D (5 bases). The CDR3 length is 14 residues. Per germline, CDR1 SGHNT and CDR2 YYREEE (reference sequence). V lost 4 bases, J lost 10 bases, and 17 bases lay in between. The CDR3 DNA reads TGTGCCAGCAGCGGATCCACAGGCCCCCCAAAACTGTTTTTT. This gives the protein CASSGSTGPPKLFF.

This clonotype was observed a handful of times. CDR3 DNA: TGTGCCAGTAGGCCCGGGACAGTGGACTCCTACGAGCAGTACTTC. Amino acids: CASRPGTVDSYEQYF. The rearrangement links TRBV19 to TRBJ2-7; 7 bases align to TRBD1. Unmatched junction bases numbered 8, after V lost 6 bases and J lost 0 bases. This CDR3 contains 15 residues. CDR1 and CDR2 (germline): LNHDA, SQIVND (reference sequence).

The V and J genes are TRBV11-2 and TRBJ2-3; 7 bases fit TRBD1. V gave up 1 base and J gave up 11 bases; unmatched junction bases: 3. The germline gives CDR1 SGHAT, CDR2 FQNNGV. CDR3 length equals 12 residues. CDR3 sequence reads: CASSLGQGVQYF. In DNA form, the CDR3 reads TGTGCCAGCAGCTTAGGCCAGGGGGTGCAGTATTTT.

This clonotype was seen ten or more times. The chain links TRBV12-3 or TRBV12-4 to TRBJ2-3; 8 bases map to TRBD1. J gave up 0 bases and V 5 bases, and 7 bases lay outside the gene matches. The CDR3 is made up of 16 amino acids. CDR3 in amino acids: CASSPRTGPSTDTQYF. The CDR3 DNA is TGTGCCAGCAGTCCCAGGACAGGGCCTAGCACAGATACGCAGTATTTT.

This clonotype was detected only a few times. This chain connects TRBV18 to TRBJ2-1, with D tentatively TRBD1 or TRBD2 (5 bases each). The CDR3 contains 13 residues. The ends were cut back, 3 bases at V and 8 bases at J, with 11 bases in the middle. CDR1 is KGHSH, CDR2 LQKENI, per germline. The CDR3 sequence is CASSPRGTDEQFF. The CDR3 bases are TGTGCCAGCTCACCGAGAGGGACCGATGAGCAGTTCTTC.

Details on this clonotype: The junction differs from germline at one of its ends, possibly a read error. The chain employs TRBV5-4 and TRBJ1-6, with 9 nucleotides matching TRBD1. The germline CDR1 and CDR2 sequences are SGHNT and YYREEE (reference sequence). The CDR3 extends over 16 amino acids. The CDR3 spells CASSQPTGGYNAPLHF. The CDR3 region has the DNA TGTGCCAGCAGCCAGCCGACAGGGGGTTATAATGCACCCCTCCACTTT.

This clonotype was detected many times. The chain employs TRBV7-2 and TRBJ1-3, with 8 bases matching TRBD1. The CDR3 totals 17 residues. The V and J ends lost 6 bases and 0 bases, in that order; junction bases with no gene match: 10. The germline CDR1 and CDR2 sequences are SGHTA and FQGNSA. The CDR3 protein is CASRPQGARASGNTIYF. DNA of the CDR3: TGTGCCAGCAGACCTCAGGGGGCGCGGGCCTCTGGAAACACCATATATTTT.

This clonotype showed up just a few times. The chain has TRBV2 and TRBJ1-4; TRBD1 might be the D (5 bases). Trimming pared 9 bases from V and 8 bases from J, leaving 22 bases between. Germline loops: CDR1 SNHLY, CDR2 FYNNEI. The CDR3 is made up of 15 amino acids. The CDR3 here is CASSEDIPRVEKLFF. Written as DNA, the CDR3 is TGTGCCAGTTCCGAGGACATCCCGCGTGTGGAAAAACTGTTTTTT.

This clonotype was observed a few times. The chain couples TRBV7-2 to TRBJ2-2, with a tentative D call TRBD2 (6 bases). The germline CDR1 and CDR2 sequences are SGHTA and FQGNSA. Deletions cut 5 bases from V and 2 bases from J, with 12 bases between. The CDR3 is made up of 15 amino acids. The CDR3 sequence is CASSQARGNTGELFF. For the CDR3, the DNA is TGTGCCAGCAGCCAAGCGCGGGGCAACACCGGGGAGCTGTTTTTT. Full variable domain (rest looked up from reference TRBV7-2 and TRBJ2-2): GAGVSQSPSNKVTEKGKDVELRCDPISGHTALYWYRQSLGQGLEFLIYFQGNSAPDKSGLPSDRFSAERTGGSVSTLTIQRTQQEDSAVYLCASSQARGNTGELFFGEGSRLTVL.

This clonotype showed up many times. This rearrangement joins TRBV7-7 to TRBJ2-1; a weak D match, TRBD1 (7 bases). V gave up 2 bases and J gave up 2 bases, with 19 bases separating them. From germline, CDR1 is SSHAT and CDR2 FNYEAQ (reference sequence). The CDR3 contains 18 residues. CDR3 sequence: CASSLRAGSQGAYNEQFF. The CDR3 DNA reads TGTGCCAGCAGCTTAAGGGCGGGGAGCCAGGGGGCCTACAATGAGCAGTTCTTC.

Many counts were recorded for this clonotype. This chain connects TRBV7-2 to TRBJ2-3; D remains unclear. Looked up from germline, CDR1 is SGHTA and CDR2 is FQGNSA. This CDR3 region has 14 residues. The V gene lost 3 bases and the J gene lost 1 base, with 8 bases spanning the gap. Written as DNA, the CDR3 is TGTGCCAGCAGCTTGCTCCGCCGCACAGATACGCAGTATTTT. It codes for CASSLLRRTDTQYF.